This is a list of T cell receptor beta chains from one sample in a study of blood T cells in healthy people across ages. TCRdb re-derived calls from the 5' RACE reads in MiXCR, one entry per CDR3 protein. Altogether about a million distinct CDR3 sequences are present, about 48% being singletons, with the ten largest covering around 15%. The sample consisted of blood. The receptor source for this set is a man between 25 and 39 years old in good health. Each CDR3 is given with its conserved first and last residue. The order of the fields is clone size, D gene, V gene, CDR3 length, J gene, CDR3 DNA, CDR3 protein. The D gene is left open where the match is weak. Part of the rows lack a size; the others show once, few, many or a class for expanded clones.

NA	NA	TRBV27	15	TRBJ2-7	TGTGCCAGCAGTTTCGTAGCGGCGAGCCCCTACGAGCAGTACTTC	CASSFVAASPYEQYF
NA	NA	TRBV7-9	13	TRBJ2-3	TGTGCCAGCACCTCCGCGAGCACAGAGACGCAGTATTTT	CASTSASTETQYF
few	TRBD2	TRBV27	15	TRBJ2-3	TGTGCCAGCAGTTTCTCTACTAGCGGCACAGATACGCAGTATTTT	CASSFSTSGTDTQYF
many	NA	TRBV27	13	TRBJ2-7	TGTGCCAGCAGTTTATCTGGGGACTACGAGCAGTACTTC	CASSLSGDYEQYF
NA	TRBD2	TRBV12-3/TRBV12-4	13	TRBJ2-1	TGTGCCAGCAAAGCGGGGGGGCAGAATGAGCAGTTCTTC	CASKAGGQNEQFF
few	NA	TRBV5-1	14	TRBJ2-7	TGCGCCAGCAGCTTGTTACAGGGAAAGCACGAGCAGTACTTC	CASSLLQGKHEQYF
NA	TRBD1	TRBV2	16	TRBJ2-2	TGTGCCAGCAAGGTAGCGACAGGGACGAACACCGGGGAGCTGTTTTTT	CASKVATGTNTGELFF
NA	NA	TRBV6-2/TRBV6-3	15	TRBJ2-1	TGTGCCACTAAGTCGGGGCACAGGCTCTACAATGAGCAGTTCTTC	CATKSGHRLYNEQFF
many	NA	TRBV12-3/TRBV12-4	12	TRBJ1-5	TGTGCCAGCAGCTTAGGGAATCAGCCCCAGCATTTT	CASSLGNQPQHF
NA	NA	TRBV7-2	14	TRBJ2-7	TGTGCCAGCAGCTTATCTGCAGGGGACAATGAGCAGTACTTC	CASSLSAGDNEQYF
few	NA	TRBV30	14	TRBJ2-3	TGTGCCTGGAACTGGAAGGGAACGGCAGATACGCAGTATTTT	CAWNWKGTADTQYF
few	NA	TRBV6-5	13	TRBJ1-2	TGTGCCAGCAGTAAGGGGGGTTCCTATGGCTACACCTTC	CASSKGGSYGYTF
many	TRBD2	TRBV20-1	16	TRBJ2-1	TGCAGTGCTAAGAAATTGGAGGCGGGGGACTACAATGAGCAGTTCTTC	CSAKKLEAGDYNEQFF
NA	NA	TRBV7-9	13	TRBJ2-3	TGTGCCAGCAGCTTATTTGAGGCAGATACGCAGTATTTT	CASSLFEADTQYF
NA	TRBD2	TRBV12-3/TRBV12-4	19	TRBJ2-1	TGTGCCAGCAGTTTACCAACCTTCGGGGGGACTAGCAGAAACAATGAGCAGTTCTTC	CASSLPTFGGTSRNNEQFF
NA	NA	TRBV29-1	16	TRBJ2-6	TGCAGCGTTGACTCACAGGGCCACCCTGGGGCCAACGTCCTGACTTTC	CSVDSQGHPGANVLTF
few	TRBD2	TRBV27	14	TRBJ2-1	TGTGCCAGCAGTTTACGCGGGGGGGTCAATGAGCAGTTCTTC	CASSLRGGVNEQFF
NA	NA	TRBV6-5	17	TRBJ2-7	TGTGCCAGCAGGTTAGAGTCAACAGGGAATCGGGTCTACGAGCAGTACTTC	CASRLESTGNRVYEQYF
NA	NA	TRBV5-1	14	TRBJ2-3	TGCGCCAGCAGCCCGGGAGAAGGGGGAGATACGCAGTATTTT	CASSPGEGGDTQYF
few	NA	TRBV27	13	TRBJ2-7	TGTGCCAGCCACGCGGGGAGCTCCTACGAGCAGTACTTC	CASHAGSSYEQYF
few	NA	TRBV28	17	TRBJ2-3	TGTGCCAGCAGTCCCTGGGGGGAAATTGAATCACTAGATACGCAGTATTTT	CASSPWGEIESLDTQYF
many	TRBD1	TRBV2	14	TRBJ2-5	TGTGCCAGCAACCCCGACAGGGCAGGGGAGACCCAGTACTTC	CASNPDRAGETQYF
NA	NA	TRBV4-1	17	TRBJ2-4	TGCGCCAGCAGCGAATGGGGGCAGGGTCGAAGCAAAAACATTCAGTACTTC	CASSEWGQGRSKNIQYF
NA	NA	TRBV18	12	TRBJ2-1	TGTGTCAGCTCATGGGGTTGGAATGAGCAGTTCTTC	CVSSWGWNEQFF
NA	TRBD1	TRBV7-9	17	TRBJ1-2	TGTGCCAGCAGCTTATTGCCGGGACAGGGCCATAACTATGGCTACACCTTC	CASSLLPGQGHNYGYTF
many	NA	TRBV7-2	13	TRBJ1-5	TGTGCCAGCAGTCCCGACGGCAATCAGCCCCAGCATTTT	CASSPDGNQPQHF
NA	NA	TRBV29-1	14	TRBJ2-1	TGCAGCGGGGCCGGGACCCAGATAGGCAATGAGCAGTTCTTC	CSGAGTQIGNEQFF
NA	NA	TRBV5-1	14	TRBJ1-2	TGCGCCAACAGCTTCACAGGGCTAGACTATGGCTACACCTTC	CANSFTGLDYGYTF
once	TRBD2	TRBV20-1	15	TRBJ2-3	TGCAGTGCTAAGGCGTCGGGGGGTGGCACAGATACGCAGTATTTT	CSAKASGGGTDTQYF
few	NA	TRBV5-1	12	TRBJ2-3	TGCGCCAGCAGCTTTGCCGAAGATACGCAGTATTTT	CASSFAEDTQYF
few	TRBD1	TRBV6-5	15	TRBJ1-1	TGTGCCAGCAGTACCGGGACAGTGATGAACACTGAAGCTTTCTTT	CASSTGTVMNTEAFF
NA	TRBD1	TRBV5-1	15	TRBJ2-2	TGCGCCAGCAGTTACAGGGGGCCGAGCACCGGGGAGCTGTTTTTT	CASSYRGPSTGELFF
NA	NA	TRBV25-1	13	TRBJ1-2	TGTGCCAGCAGTGGGGAGCGTTATTATGGCTACACCTTC	CASSGERYYGYTF
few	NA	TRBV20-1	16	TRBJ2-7	TGCAGTGCTAGAGAACAGGGCGCCGAAGGTGCCTACGAGCAGTACTTC	CSAREQGAEGAYEQYF
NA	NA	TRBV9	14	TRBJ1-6	TGTGCCAGCAGCGTCAGACAGGAGAATTCACCCCTCCACTTT	CASSVRQENSPLHF
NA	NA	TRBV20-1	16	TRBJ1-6	TGCAGTGCTAGAGAATGGGACCGCTCAGGGCAAGCACCCCTCCACTTT	CSAREWDRSGQAPLHF
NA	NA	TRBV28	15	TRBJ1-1	TGTGCCAGCAGTCTACCCCTTGGAGGGGTAACTGAAGCTTTCTTT	CASSLPLGGVTEAFF
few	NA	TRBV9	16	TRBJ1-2	TGTGCCAGCAGCGTAGCTCGGGACACCACGACGGGTGGCTACACCTTC	CASSVARDTTTGGYTF
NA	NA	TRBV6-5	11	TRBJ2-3	TGTGCCAGCGTAAACGAAGATACGCAGTATTTT	CASVNEDTQYF
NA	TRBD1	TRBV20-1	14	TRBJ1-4	TGCAGTGCCCCAAGAGGACAGGGCTTTGAAAAACTGTTTTTT	CSAPRGQGFEKLFF
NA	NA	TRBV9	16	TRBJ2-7	TGTGCCAGCAGCGTAGAGGGGCTACCCTCCATCTACGAGCAGTACTTC	CASSVEGLPSIYEQYF
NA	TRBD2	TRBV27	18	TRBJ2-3	TGTGCCAGCACTTACCTCGGAACTAGCGGTGCTAGCACAGATACGCAGTATTTT	CASTYLGTSGASTDTQYF